Below, one T cell receptor (beta chain) is given with its context. Its antigen is unknown. The V end lost 0 bases, the J end lost 4 bases, and 13 bases lay between the germline ends. CDR3 length: 16 residues. CDR1 SGHRS and CDR2 YFSETQ come from the germline V gene. This record comes from a study of T cell responses to AZD1222 COVID-19 vaccine. Findings of the study overall: The breadth and depth of Spike-specific TCRs increased once two AZD1222 doses had been given.

Only in-frame clones appear in the TCRdb table, and some are missing; sequencing was by immunoSEQ multiplex PCR. The sample yields over 130,000 clones, roughly 89% seen once. J is TRBJ2-2 and V is TRBV5-1; the D is unclear. The origin of this receptor is an adult who received the MenACWY meningococcal vaccine as a control. The material sequenced was peripheral blood, taken 28 days after the second dose of the MenACWY control vaccine. CDR3 DNA: TGCGCCAGCAGCTTGGGTCTGCCCTCTGGCACCGGGGAGCTGTTTTTT. This sequence encodes CASSLGLPSGTGELFF.